This T cell receptor beta chain is drawn from a study of T cell responses to AZD1222 COVID-19 vaccine. Study observations and caveats: Females outnumbered males among donors, who were mostly white British; clonal diversity was possibly underestimated. The peak T cell response came first, and repertoires were sampled only after it.

Repertoires were generated with immunoSEQ multiplex PCR, while TCRdb's copy carries only in-frame clones and drops some. The sample has about 64,000 clones, 75% to 95% seen once. This CDR3 comprises 16 residues. Trimming took off 0 bases at V and 5 bases at J, with 16 bases between the two ends. Germline V gene sequence: CDR1 GTSNPN, CDR2 SVGIG (reference sequence). About this clone: Its cognate antigen is unknown.

The source material was peripheral blood, sampled 28 days after the second dose of the MenACWY control vaccine. This receptor was taken from an adult who received the MenACWY meningococcal vaccine as a control. The chain links TRBV30 to TRBJ1-4, with D unclear. The CDR3 loop reads CAWSVNYNSQNEKLFF. The DNA of the CDR3 is TGTGCCTGGAGTGTAAACTATAACAGCCAGAATGAAAAACTGTTTTTT.